These 28 T cell receptor beta chains were sequenced from one sample in a study of siplizumab effects on memory and regulatory T cells. Sequencing was performed with immunoSEQ multiplex PCR; in TCRdb, only in-frame clones are kept and a portion is missing. Of 55,000 to 65,000 clones listed, less than 98% are singletons. What was sequenced was naive CD8+ T cells sorted from blood. These receptors all stem from a human donor in good health.

The rearrangement joins TRBV28 to TRBJ1-1; TRBD1 aligns across 7 bases. Trimming took 6 bases from V and 3 from J; bases not matched to a gene: 4. Germline V lookup: CDR1 MDHEN, CDR2 SYDVKM. The CDR3 consists of 13 residues. CDR3 sequence: CASRITGDTEAFF. The CDR3 DNA reads TGTGCCAGCAGAATTACAGGGGACACTGAAGCTTTCTTT. Looking up the rest from reference TRBV28 and TRBJ1-1 gives the full variable domain: DVKVTQSSRYLVKRTGEKVFLECVQDMDHENMFWYRQDPGLGLRLIYFSYDVKMKEKGDIPEGYSVSREKKERFSLILESASTNQTSMYLCASRITGDTEAFFGQGTRLTVV.

The chain combines TRBV1 with TRBJ1-2. TRBV1 is an annotated pseudogene. The CDR3 length is 16 residues. The CDR3 DNA sequence: TGCACCAGCAGGCACGATGTTTGTGCGAAGACCTATGGCTACACCTTC. This sequence encodes CTSRHDVCAKTYGYTF.

The chain links TRBV7-9 to TRBJ2-1, with 13 bases identical to TRBD2. Trimming cost V 4 bases and J 8 bases; bases outside gene matches: 8. This CDR3 has 16 amino acids. Per the germline V gene, CDR1 is SEHNR and CDR2 is FQNEAQ (reference sequence). The CDR3 DNA reads TGTGCCAGCAGCTCGACCAGACTAGCGGGAGGCTATGAGCAGTTCTTC. Residues: CASSSTRLAGGYEQFF.

V is TRBV27 and J is TRBJ2-7; D perhaps matches TRBD2 (6 bases). Between the trimmed V and J ends, which lost 8 bases and 1 base, there was a span of 9 bases. CDR3 length: 12 residues. The germline gives CDR1 MNHEY, CDR2 SMNVEV (reference sequence). For the CDR3, the DNA is TGTGCCAGCCTAGGAGGGTCCTACGAGCAGTACTTC. Its protein is CASLGGSYEQYF.

The chain links TRBV4-1 to TRBJ2-7; 7 nucleotides match TRBD2. Germline V CDR1 and CDR2: MGHRA, YSYEKL. This CDR3 has 15 amino acids. The V segment lost 1 base and the J segment 4 bases; nucleotides outside the gene matches: 7. The CDR3 bases are TGCGCCAGCAGCCAAGTAGGCGGGGGTCTATACGAGCAGTACTTC. It encodes CASSQVGGGLYEQYF.

J is TRBJ2-5 and V is TRBV5-1; possible D gene TRBD1, 6 bases. Germline loops: CDR1 SGHRS, CDR2 YFSETQ. This CDR3 has 13 amino acids. The V gene lost 4 bases and the J gene lost 4 bases, with 11 bases spanning the gap. CDR3 sequence: CASSATGGETQYF. The CDR3 DNA reads TGCGCCAGCAGCGCGACAGGAGGAGAGACCCAGTACTTC.

This chain connects TRBV27 to TRBJ2-3; 7 bases map to TRBD1. The germline gives CDR1 MNHEY, CDR2 SMNVEV (reference sequence). The CDR3 sequence is 13 residues long. Losses at the gene ends were 6 bases for V and 10 bases for J; bases not matched to a gene: 10. CDR3 sequence: CASSRGRPLPQYF. CDR3 sequence (DNA): TGTGCCAGCAGCAGGGGGAGACCCCTTCCGCAGTATTTT.

The chain recombines TRBV18 with TRBJ2-7, with a possible D match to TRBD1 (6 bases). V lost 2 bases and J 3 bases, leaving 11 bases between the germline ends. The germline V gene has CDR1 KGHSH and CDR2 LQKENI. This CDR3 is 14 amino acids long. The CDR3 protein is CASSPLDSVYEQYF. The CDR3 DNA reads as TGTGCCAGCTCACCATTGGACAGCGTCTACGAGCAGTACTTC.

This sequence joins TRBV2 and TRBJ1-2; TRBD1 aligns across 11 bases. The CDR3 spans 15 residues. J was trimmed by 4 bases and V by 4 bases; bases with no gene match: 5. The germline V gene has CDR1 SNHLY and CDR2 FYNNEI. For the CDR3, the DNA is TGTGCCAGCAGTGGGGGACAGGGGGGAGGCTATGGCTACACCTTC. Protein product: CASSGGQGGGYGYTF.

The genes are TRBV5-4 and TRBJ1-5; weak D call: TRBD1 (6 bases). Germline CDR1 reads SGHNT; CDR2 reads YYREEE (reference sequence). This CDR3 is built from 14 residues. The V and J ends lost 3 bases and 7 bases respectively, with 14 bases between them. The CDR3 sequence: CASSSQGTGQPQHF. CDR3 DNA sequence: TGTGCCAGCAGCTCACAGGGTACAGGGCAGCCCCAGCATTTT.

This chain connects TRBV6-1 to TRBJ2-7, with a tentative D call TRBD2 (5 bases). From germline, CDR1 is MNHNS and CDR2 SASEGT. The CDR3 has 13 residues. Trimming took 8 bases from V and 6 from J, leaving 17 bases between them. The CDR3 DNA reads as TGTGCCAGCTGTTGGACTGTTGGGTTCGAGCAGTACTTC. It encodes CASCWTVGFEQYF.

The chain carries TRBV14 and TRBJ2-7; D uncertain. The V gene lost 1 base and the J gene lost 8 bases, with 6 bases spanning the gap. In germline, CDR1 is SGHDN, CDR2 FVKESK. This CDR3 region has 11 residues. CDR3 protein: CASSQALQQYF. The CDR3 region has the DNA TGTGCCAGCAGCCAAGCATTACAGCAGTACTTC.

This clone was observed a single time. The chain is built from TRBV28 and TRBJ2-1; 8 bases align to TRBD1. The CDR3 is 14 amino acids. The junction had 9 bases not matched to a gene; V was cut back by 5 bases and J by 9 bases. Germline lookup yields CDR1 MDHEN and CDR2 SYDVKM. DNA of the CDR3: TGTGCCAGCAGTCCGGGACAGGCCCTGGGTGAGCAGTTCTTC. It is translated as CASSPGQALGEQFF.

The J gene is TRBJ2-3, the V gene TRBV11-2, with TRBD2 matching 7 bases. This CDR3 is built from 14 residues. Germline trimming cut 4 bases from V and 3 bases from J; bases unmatched to any gene: 4. Germline V gene lookup returns CDR1 SGHAT and CDR2 FQNNGV. CDR3 sequence reads: CASSWGGSTDTQYF. CDR3 bases: TGTGCCAGCAGCTGGGGCGGGAGTACAGATACGCAGTATTTT.

This rearrangement joins TRBV29-1 to TRBJ1-2; D unresolved. Deletions cut 5 bases from V and 1 base from J, with 8 bases between. CDR3 length: 12 residues. Germline loops: CDR1 SQVTM, CDR2 ANQGSEA. The CDR3, as DNA: TGCAGCGTTCCCGGACGTAACTATGGCTACACCTTC. This sequence encodes CSVPGRNYGYTF.

This clone showed up just once. This chain links TRBV28 with TRBJ1-2; 7 bases fit TRBD1. CDR1 is MDHEN and CDR2 is SYDVKM in the germline V gene. Trimming cost V 3 bases and J 0 bases; bases outside gene matches: 4. This CDR3 has 15 amino acids. CDR3 sequence (DNA): TGTGCCAGCAGTTTCCAGGGGGTCTCTAACTATGGCTACACCTTC. This codes for CASSFQGVSNYGYTF.

The CDR3 loop reads CASSNTGTSVEQYF. Here the CDR3 DNA reads TGTGCCAGCAGCAACACCGGGACTAGCGTTGAGCAGTACTTC. J is TRBJ2-7 and V is TRBV9, with 10 bases fitting TRBD2. The CDR3 has 14 residues. V shed 4 bases, J shed 7 bases, and the junction held 8 bases outside the gene matches. Germline assignment: CDR1 SGDLS and CDR2 YYNGEE.

The chain uses TRBV7-9 and TRBJ2-5; unclear D gene. Deletions cut 4 bases from V and 0 bases from J, with 3 bases between. Germline V gene sequence: CDR1 SEHNR, CDR2 FQNEAQ (reference sequence). CDR3 size: 12 residues. The CDR3 bases are TGTGCCAGCAGCTCCTACCAAGAGACCCAGTACTTC. This translates into CASSSYQETQYF.

The chain uses TRBV7-8 and TRBJ2-1; 10 nucleotides align to TRBD1. The CDR3 covers 15 residues. Germline assignment: CDR1 SGHVS and CDR2 FQNEAQ. The trim removed 1 base at V and 7 bases at J, leaving 4 bases unmatched. CDR3 residues: CASSLGQGARNEQFF. The CDR3 nucleotides read TGTGCCAGCAGCTTAGGACAGGGGGCGCGGAATGAGCAGTTCTTC.

The chain couples TRBV27 to TRBJ2-3; D might be TRBD2 (6 bases). Germline V gives CDR1 MNHEY, CDR2 SMNVEV (reference sequence). The CDR3 runs to 14 residues. The germline V and J ends were trimmed by 3 bases and 2 bases, with 9 bases remaining between them. CDR3 nucleotides: TGTGCCAGCAGTTTTAGCGGATCCACAGATACGCAGTATTTT. Translated, it gives CASSFSGSTDTQYF.

The gene calls are TRBV6-1 and TRBJ2-7; D ambiguous. The CDR3 is 14 amino acids. V dropped 1 base and J dropped 0 bases, with 7 bases sitting between them. The V gene's germline CDR1 is MNHNS and CDR2 SASEGT. CDR3 amino acids: CASSEVVSSYEQYF. In nucleotides, the CDR3 is TGTGCCAGCAGTGAAGTGGTGAGCTCCTACGAGCAGTACTTC.

V is TRBV21-1 and J is TRBJ2-2; the D call TRBD1 from the table was never checked on the DNA. TRBV21-1 is a pseudogene segment. The CDR3 totals 18 residues. CDR3 bases: TGTGCCAGCAGCAAGCCTTCCCCGGGACACAGGAACACCGGGGAGCTGTTTTTT. It is translated as CASSKPSPGHRNTGELFF.

The rearrangement joins TRBV28 to TRBJ2-2, with D perhaps matching TRBD2 (6 bases). Trimming shortened V by 10 bases and J by 3 bases, and 12 bases separated the two germline ends. Germline V gives CDR1 MDHEN, CDR2 SYDVKM. This CDR3 has 13 amino acids. The CDR3 spells CATRGADTGELFF. The CDR3 coding sequence is TGTGCCACCCGCGGGGCGGACACCGGGGAGCTGTTTTTT.

This clone was counted a single time. The V gene is TRBV18, the J gene TRBJ2-7, with 8 nucleotides matching TRBD1. Germline values: CDR1 KGHSH, CDR2 LQKENI. CDR3 size: 15 residues. The junction had 5 bases not matched to a gene; V was cut back by 2 bases and J by 2 bases. The DNA for the CDR3 is TGTGCCAGCTCACCATATAGGACAGGGACCTACGAGCAGTACTTC. Protein sequence: CASSPYRTGTYEQYF. Together with reference TRBV18 and TRBJ2-7, the CDR3 gives the full variable domain: NAGVMQNPRHLVRRRGQEARLRCSPMKGHSHVYWYRQLPEEGLKFMVYLQKENIIDESGMPKERFSAEFPKEGPSILRIQQVVRGDSAAYFCASSPYRTGTYEQYFGPGTRLTVT.

This clone was seen only once. The chain employs TRBV6-1 and TRBJ2-7; 14 bases map to TRBD2. The CDR3 spans 16 residues. The germline V gene has CDR1 MNHNS and CDR2 SASEGT. With 4 bases clipped from V and 2 bases from J, the junction kept 4 bases outside the gene matches. The CDR3, as DNA: TGTGCCAGCAGTGGACTAGCGGGAGGGGAGCCCTACGAGCAGTACTTC. Translated, it gives CASSGLAGGEPYEQYF.

The CDR3 here is CASSLGQGAQGYTF. The CDR3, as DNA: TGTGCCAGCAGCTTGGGACAGGGGGCGCAGGGCTACACCTTC. The rearrangement uses TRBV5-8 and TRBJ1-2, with 10 nucleotides matching TRBD1. V dropped 0 bases and J dropped 8; count of bases not matched to a gene: 4. The CDR3 is made up of 14 amino acids. Germline V gene lookup returns CDR1 SGHTS and CDR2 YDEGEE. Based on the CDR3 plus reference TRBV5-8 and TRBJ1-2, the full variable domain is EAGVTQSPTHLIKTRGQQATLRCSPISGHTSVYWYQQALGLGLQFLLWYDEGEERNRGNFPPRFSGRQFPNYSSELNVNALELEDSALYLCASSLGQGAQGYTFGSGTRLTVV.

This clone was recorded once. V gene TRBV6-5 combines with J gene TRBJ2-7, with TRBD1 identical over 7 bases. The CDR3 runs 14 residues. The junction had 11 bases not matched to a gene; V was cut back by 9 bases and J by 3 bases. Germline V gives CDR1 MNHEY, CDR2 SVGAGI. CDR3 coding DNA: TGTGCCAGAATTCGCAGGGGACAGATCTACGAGCAGTACTTC. Its translation: CARIRRGQIYEQYF.

Written as DNA, the CDR3 is TGTGCCAGCAGTTACGAAGCGGGCGACCCCACAGATACGCAGTATTTT. Encoded protein: CASSYEAGDPTDTQYF. The chain employs TRBV6-5 and TRBJ2-3, with a tentative D call TRBD2 (6 bases). Trimming stripped 2 bases from V and 2 bases from J, with 14 bases between. The CDR3 sequence is 16 residues long. CDR1 is MNHEY, CDR2 SVGAGI, per germline.